This T cell receptor (beta chain) was observed in a study of blood T cells in healthy people across ages. General study findings and limits: Significant beta diversity loss was already apparent by age approximately 40, declining roughly linearly.

A few counts support this clonotype. The antigen is not known. Combining a sample-barcoded 5' primer with a J-beta primer mix, a second PCR ran for roughly 7 to 12 cycles. TCRdb re-analysed the 5' RACE reads in MiXCR, keeping a single row per CDR3 protein. Of roughly 790,000 distinct CDR3 sequences listed, 40% to 45% are singletons. Researchers report isolating at least 7 million PBMCs per sample. The TCR comes from a woman between 55 and 75 years old in good health. The specimen was blood.

The CDR3 loop is CASSGDRGNGYTF. The CDR3 DNA follows: TGTGCCAGCAGTGGGGACAGGGGTAACGGCTACACCTTC. The chain couples TRBV2 to TRBJ1-2; TRBD1 agrees at 10 bases. The germline CDR1 and CDR2 sequences are SNHLY and FYNNEI. The V gene end was trimmed by 4 bases and the J gene end by 8 bases; junction bases not matched to a gene: 4. This CDR3 comprises 13 residues.